This is a list of T cell receptor beta chains from one sample in a study of blood T cells in healthy people across ages. TCRdb used MiXCR to reprocess the 5' RACE reads, holding one entry per CDR3 protein. The sample lists hundreds of thousands of distinct CDR3 sequences, 40% to 45% occurring once. Source material: blood. The receptors shown here come from an elderly man in good health. Both conserved end residues are part of each CDR3. Each record gives: CDR3 protein, CDR3 DNA, J gene, clone size, V gene, D gene. A D gene is named only where the DNA matches it firmly. Some rows mark clone size as missing; the rest say once, few, many or name a class of expanded clone.

cdr3_aa: CASSLVGGRSYTGELFF
cdr3_nt: TGTGCCAGCAGCTTAGTTGGCGGGAGATCTTACACCGGGGAGCTGTTTTTT
j_call: TRBJ2-2
clone_size: NA
v_call: TRBV11-2
d_call: TRBD2

cdr3_aa: CASSLGGLAGYTF
cdr3_nt: TGTGCCAGCAGCTTAGGTGGGTTAGCCGGCTACACCTTC
j_call: TRBJ1-2
clone_size: NA
v_call: TRBV7-9
d_call: NA

cdr3_aa: CASSQSRGGTYGYTF
cdr3_nt: TGTGCCAGCAGCCAGTCAAGAGGCGGCACCTATGGCTACACCTTC
j_call: TRBJ1-2
clone_size: NA
v_call: TRBV3-1
d_call: NA

cdr3_aa: CASSPTSFNEQFF
cdr3_nt: TGTGCCAGCAGCCCTACTAGTTTCAATGAGCAGTTCTTC
j_call: TRBJ2-1
clone_size: NA
v_call: TRBV6-5
d_call: NA

cdr3_aa: CASSLGTGGPYGYTF
cdr3_nt: TGTGCCAGCAGCTTGGGGACAGGGGGCCCCTATGGCTACACCTTC
j_call: TRBJ1-2
clone_size: few
v_call: TRBV5-4
d_call: TRBD1

cdr3_aa: CSAHLLAGRHNEQFF
cdr3_nt: TGCAGTGCCCATCTACTAGCGGGACGACACAATGAGCAGTTCTTC
j_call: TRBJ2-1
clone_size: few
v_call: TRBV20-1
d_call: TRBD2

cdr3_aa: CASTEGRVTYEQYF
cdr3_nt: TGTGCCAGCACCGAGGGCAGGGTAACCTACGAGCAGTACTTC
j_call: TRBJ2-7
clone_size: NA
v_call: TRBV6-2/TRBV6-3
d_call: NA

cdr3_aa: CASSRDRENKDTQYF
cdr3_nt: TGTGCCAGCAGCCGGGACAGGGAAAACAAAGATACGCAGTATTTT
j_call: TRBJ2-3
clone_size: few
v_call: TRBV7-2
d_call: TRBD1

cdr3_aa: CSASAGGREQFF
cdr3_nt: TGCAGTGCTTCTGCGGGGGGCAGGGAGCAGTTCTTC
j_call: TRBJ2-1
clone_size: NA
v_call: TRBV20-1
d_call: TRBD2

cdr3_aa: CASSQDRTGGGEQFF
cdr3_nt: TGCGCCAGCAGCCAAGATCGAACAGGGGGTGGTGAGCAGTTCTTC
j_call: TRBJ2-1
clone_size: few
v_call: TRBV4-3
d_call: TRBD1

cdr3_aa: CASSPRLAGGKETQYF
cdr3_nt: TGTGCCAGCAGTCCCCGACTAGCGGGGGGGAAAGAGACCCAGTACTTC
j_call: TRBJ2-5
clone_size: few
v_call: TRBV6-2/TRBV6-3
d_call: TRBD2

cdr3_aa: CASSTQGTNTEAFF
cdr3_nt: TGTGCCAGCAGCACCCAGGGCACGAACACTGAAGCTTTCTTT
j_call: TRBJ1-1
clone_size: NA
v_call: TRBV7-9
d_call: NA

cdr3_aa: CASSYPTGQGGDTQYF
cdr3_nt: TGTGCCAGCAGTTACCCAACCGGACAGGGTGGCGATACGCAGTATTTT
j_call: TRBJ2-3
clone_size: NA
v_call: TRBV6-6
d_call: TRBD1

cdr3_aa: CASTLNRATSSYEQYF
cdr3_nt: TGTGCCAGCACCTTAAACAGGGCAACAAGCTCCTACGAGCAGTACTTC
j_call: TRBJ2-7
clone_size: NA
v_call: TRBV6-1
d_call: NA

cdr3_aa: CATSRAGRTLSTGELFF
cdr3_nt: TGTGCCACCAGTAGAGCAGGCCGCACCTTAAGCACCGGGGAGCTGTTTTTT
j_call: TRBJ2-2
clone_size: NA
v_call: TRBV24-1
d_call: NA

cdr3_aa: CASSLLTGGNYGYTF
cdr3_nt: TGTGCCAGCAGTTTGTTGACAGGGGGAAACTATGGCTACACCTTC
j_call: TRBJ1-2
clone_size: NA
v_call: TRBV6-6
d_call: TRBD1

cdr3_aa: CSATLGGETQYF
cdr3_nt: TGCAGTGCTACGCTCGGGGGCGAGACCCAGTACTTC
j_call: TRBJ2-5
clone_size: few
v_call: TRBV20-1
d_call: NA

cdr3_aa: CSARDGGAGANVLTF
cdr3_nt: TGCAGTGCTAGAGATGGGGGGGCTGGGGCCAACGTCCTGACTTTC
j_call: TRBJ2-6
clone_size: few
v_call: TRBV20-1
d_call: TRBD2

cdr3_aa: CSAPLGRPRLNTEAFF
cdr3_nt: TGCAGTGCTCCCCTCGGACGGCCGAGGTTGAACACTGAAGCTTTCTTT
j_call: TRBJ1-1
clone_size: few
v_call: TRBV20-1
d_call: NA

cdr3_aa: CASSFRRYSYNEQFF
cdr3_nt: TGTGCCAGCAGCTTCCGGCGGTACTCCTACAATGAGCAGTTCTTC
j_call: TRBJ2-1
clone_size: few
v_call: TRBV7-2
d_call: NA

cdr3_aa: CSAQQGGGSEKLFF
cdr3_nt: TGCAGTGCGCAACAGGGTGGGGGGAGTGAAAAACTGTTTTTT
j_call: TRBJ1-4
clone_size: once
v_call: TRBV20-1
d_call: NA

cdr3_aa: CSARDRVKGGNEQYF
cdr3_nt: TGCAGTGCTAGAGATAGGGTAAAGGGAGGGAATGAGCAGTACTTC
j_call: TRBJ2-5
clone_size: NA
v_call: TRBV20-1
d_call: TRBD2

cdr3_aa: CAISENVGSVYDQYF
cdr3_nt: TGTGCCATCAGTGAGAATGTAGGAAGTGTCTACGATCAGTACTTC
j_call: TRBJ2-5
clone_size: NA
v_call: TRBV10-3
d_call: NA

cdr3_aa: CSARPAVNGDTQYF
cdr3_nt: TGCAGTGCTAGGCCGGCGGTAAATGGCGATACGCAGTATTTT
j_call: TRBJ2-3
clone_size: few
v_call: TRBV20-1
d_call: NA

cdr3_aa: CASSDLGGRTGELFF
cdr3_nt: TGTGCCAGCAGTGATTTAGGAGGGAGAACCGGGGAGCTGTTTTTT
j_call: TRBJ2-2
clone_size: NA
v_call: TRBV2
d_call: NA

cdr3_aa: CATSDLQARTGQAADTQYF
cdr3_nt: TGTGCCACCAGTGATTTGCAAGCCCGGACAGGGCAGGCCGCAGATACGCAGTATTTT
j_call: TRBJ2-3
clone_size: few
v_call: TRBV24-1
d_call: TRBD1

cdr3_aa: CASSQDPYSEQFF
cdr3_nt: TGTGCCAGCAGCCAAGATCCCTACAGTGAGCAGTTCTTC
j_call: TRBJ2-1
clone_size: NA
v_call: TRBV3-1
d_call: NA

cdr3_aa: CASSVASGAGAYNEQFF
cdr3_nt: TGTGCCAGCAGCGTAGCGTCCGGGGCGGGTGCTTACAATGAGCAGTTCTTC
j_call: TRBJ2-1
clone_size: few
v_call: TRBV9
d_call: NA

cdr3_aa: CASSEFSKQPQHF
cdr3_nt: TGTGCCAGCAGTGAATTTTCGAAGCAGCCCCAGCATTTT
j_call: TRBJ1-5
clone_size: once
v_call: TRBV6-1
d_call: NA

cdr3_aa: CASSQDVSGSYNEQYF
cdr3_nt: TGCGCCAGCAGCCAAGATGTCAGCGGATCCTACAATGAGCAGTACTTC
j_call: TRBJ2-7
clone_size: few
v_call: TRBV4-3
d_call: NA

cdr3_aa: CASSAEVSGSGNEQFF
cdr3_nt: TGCGCCAGCAGCGCCGAAGTGAGCGGGTCTGGCAATGAGCAGTTCTTC
j_call: TRBJ2-1
clone_size: NA
v_call: TRBV5-1
d_call: NA

cdr3_aa: CASSPQTGAYGYTF
cdr3_nt: TGTGCCAGCAGTCCTCAGACAGGGGCGTATGGCTACACCTTC
j_call: TRBJ1-2
clone_size: NA
v_call: TRBV6-2/TRBV6-3
d_call: TRBD1

cdr3_aa: CAWSYSGYTGELFF
cdr3_nt: TGTGCCTGGAGTTACTCGGGATACACCGGGGAGCTGTTTTTT
j_call: TRBJ2-2
clone_size: few
v_call: TRBV30
d_call: NA

cdr3_aa: CASSRSPGVANYGYTF
cdr3_nt: TGCGCCAGCAGCCGAAGCCCAGGGGTCGCTAACTATGGCTACACCTTC
j_call: TRBJ1-2
clone_size: once
v_call: TRBV4-3
d_call: NA

cdr3_aa: CASSRLAGVETQYF
cdr3_nt: TGTGCCAGCAGCCGACTCGCAGGGGTGGAGACCCAGTACTTC
j_call: TRBJ2-5
clone_size: many
v_call: TRBV7-2
d_call: NA

cdr3_aa: CSVARGGRGTEAFF
cdr3_nt: TGCAGCGTTGCCAGAGGGGGCAGGGGGACTGAAGCTTTCTTT
j_call: TRBJ1-1
clone_size: NA
v_call: TRBV29-1
d_call: TRBD1

cdr3_aa: CASTPNLEGLSYNEQFF
cdr3_nt: TGTGCCAGCACCCCGAATCTTGAGGGGTTATCCTACAATGAGCAGTTCTTC
j_call: TRBJ2-1
clone_size: many
v_call: TRBV6-2/TRBV6-3
d_call: NA

cdr3_aa: CASSELGENYGYTF
cdr3_nt: TGCGCCAGCAGTGAGTTGGGGGAGAACTATGGCTACACCTTC
j_call: TRBJ1-2
clone_size: few
v_call: TRBV10-2
d_call: NA

cdr3_aa: CASSYPGTSGGGEQYF
cdr3_nt: TGTGCCAGCAGTTACCCCGGGACTAGCGGGGGTGGTGAGCAGTACTTC
j_call: TRBJ2-4
clone_size: NA
v_call: TRBV6-2/TRBV6-3
d_call: TRBD2

cdr3_aa: CASSFERGTNYGYTF
cdr3_nt: TGTGCCAGCAGTTTTGAAAGAGGGACTAACTATGGCTACACCTTC
j_call: TRBJ1-2
clone_size: few
v_call: TRBV12-3/TRBV12-4
d_call: NA

cdr3_aa: CASSVGSGGTRDIQYF
cdr3_nt: TGTGCCAGCAGCGTAGGATCTGGGGGCACTCGGGACATTCAGTACTTC
j_call: TRBJ2-4
clone_size: once
v_call: TRBV9
d_call: NA

cdr3_aa: CASSPGASRHEQFF
cdr3_nt: TGCGCCAGCAGCCCCGGTGCGAGTCGGCATGAGCAGTTCTTC
j_call: TRBJ2-1
clone_size: NA
v_call: TRBV5-1
d_call: NA

cdr3_aa: CASSAVQIAQAKNIQYF
cdr3_nt: TGTGCCAGCAGTGCGGTTCAGATAGCACAAGCCAAAAACATTCAGTACTTC
j_call: TRBJ2-4
clone_size: few
v_call: TRBV2
d_call: NA

cdr3_aa: CASSSEPPYGYTF
cdr3_nt: TGTGCCAGCAGCTCCGAGCCCCCCTATGGCTACACCTTC
j_call: TRBJ1-2
clone_size: few
v_call: TRBV7-2
d_call: NA

cdr3_aa: CASSPGLAGGSSYNEQFF
cdr3_nt: TGTGCCAGCTCGCCCGGGCTAGCGGGAGGGAGCTCCTACAATGAGCAGTTCTTC
j_call: TRBJ2-1
clone_size: few
v_call: TRBV5-5
d_call: TRBD2